This TCR beta chain was identified during a study of blood T cell repertoires in COVID-19. TCRdb's table, derived via immunoSEQ multiplex PCR, lists solely in-frame clones and lacks some. The table has roughly 30,000 clones, around 90% seen once. Trimming took off 2 bases at V and 5 bases at J, with 19 bases between the two ends. Germline V lookup: CDR1 SGHTS, CDR2 YDEGEE. This CDR3 is 16 amino acids long. The chain recombines TRBV5-8 with TRBJ1-1; D remains ambiguous. The sequence was obtained from a human donor in a cohort sampled during active COVID-19. The sample consisted of peripheral blood. CDR3 nucleotides: TGTGCCAGCAGCTTTAGTACCTACGGCCCGGGTACTGAAGCTTTCTTT. This codes for CASSFSTYGPGTEAFF.